This TCR beta chain emerged from a study of blood T cells in healthy people across ages. This clonotype has a count of ten or more. A sample-barcoded 5' primer and a J-beta primer mix were used in a second PCR of about 6 to 12 cycles. The template-switch adaptor, which had 12 random nucleotides, put a tag on each cDNA molecule. TCRdb used MiXCR to reprocess the 5' RACE reads, holding one entry per CDR3 protein. The repertoire holds more than 750,000 distinct CDR3 sequences, with 25% to 35% as singletons. The V gene's germline CDR1 is LNHNV and CDR2 YYDKDF (reference sequence). The V segment lost 2 bases and the J segment 2 bases; nucleotides outside the gene matches: 10. The CDR3 length is 18 residues. The same sample was also used in a study of T cells of mothers and their children. In that study: TCR recombination output is shaped by thymic selection similarly in related and unrelated pairs.

This chain connects TRBV15 to TRBJ2-5; 11 bases fit TRBD2. The receptor's source is a woman in her thirties or forties in good health. The material sequenced was blood. This CDR3 is CATSRPTSGDAKQETQYF. The CDR3 DNA follows: TGTGCCACCAGCAGACCGACTAGCGGGGACGCAAAACAAGAGACCCAGTACTTC.